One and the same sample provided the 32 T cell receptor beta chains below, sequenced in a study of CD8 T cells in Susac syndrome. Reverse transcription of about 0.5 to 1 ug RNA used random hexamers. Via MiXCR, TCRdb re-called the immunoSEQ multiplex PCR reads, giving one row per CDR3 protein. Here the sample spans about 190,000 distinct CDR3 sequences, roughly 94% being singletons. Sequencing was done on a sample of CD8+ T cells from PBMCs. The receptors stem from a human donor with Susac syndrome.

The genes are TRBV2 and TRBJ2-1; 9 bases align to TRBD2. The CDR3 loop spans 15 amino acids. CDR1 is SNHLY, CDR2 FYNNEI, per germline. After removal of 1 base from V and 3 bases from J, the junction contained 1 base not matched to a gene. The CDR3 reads CASSEGLAVYNEQFF. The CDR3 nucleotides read TGTGCCAGCAGTGAAGGACTAGCGGTCTACAATGAGCAGTTCTTC.

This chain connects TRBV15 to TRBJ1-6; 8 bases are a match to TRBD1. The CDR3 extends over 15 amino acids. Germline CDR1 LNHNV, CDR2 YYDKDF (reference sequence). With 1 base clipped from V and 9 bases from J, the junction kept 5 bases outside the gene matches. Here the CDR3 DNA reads TGTGCCACCAGCAGAGGACAGGGGCCGGGTTCACCCCTCCACTTT. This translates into CATSRGQGPGSPLHF.

Written as DNA, the CDR3 is TGCGCCAGCAGCCAAGTTCAACAAGTCTCCTACGAGCAGTACTTC. Its translation is CASSQVQQVSYEQYF. The V call is TRBV4-1, the J call TRBJ2-7; no firm D call. Germline assignment: CDR1 MGHRA and CDR2 YSYEKL. The V end was cut by 1 base, the J end by 0 bases, with 10 bases between. This CDR3 contains 15 residues.

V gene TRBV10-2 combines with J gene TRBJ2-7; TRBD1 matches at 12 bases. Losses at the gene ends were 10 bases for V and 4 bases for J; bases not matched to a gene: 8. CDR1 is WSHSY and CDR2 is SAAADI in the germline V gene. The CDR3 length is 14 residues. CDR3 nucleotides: TGCGCCACCAACAGGGGACAGGGGGCTTACGAGCAGTACTTC. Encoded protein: CATNRGQGAYEQYF.

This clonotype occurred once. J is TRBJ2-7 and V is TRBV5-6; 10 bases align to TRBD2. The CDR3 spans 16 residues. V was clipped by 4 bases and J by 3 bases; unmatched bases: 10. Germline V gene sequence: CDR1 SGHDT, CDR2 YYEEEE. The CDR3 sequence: CASSQQTSGYYYEQYF. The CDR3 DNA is TGTGCCAGCAGCCAGCAGACTAGCGGGTACTACTACGAGCAGTACTTC.

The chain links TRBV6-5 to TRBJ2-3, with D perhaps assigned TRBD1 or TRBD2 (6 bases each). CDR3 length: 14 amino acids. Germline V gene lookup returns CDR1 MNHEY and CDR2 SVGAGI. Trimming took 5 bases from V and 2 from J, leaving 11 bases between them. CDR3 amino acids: CASSIGGFTDTQYF. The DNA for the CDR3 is TGTGCCAGCAGTATCGGGGGCTTCACAGATACGCAGTATTTT.

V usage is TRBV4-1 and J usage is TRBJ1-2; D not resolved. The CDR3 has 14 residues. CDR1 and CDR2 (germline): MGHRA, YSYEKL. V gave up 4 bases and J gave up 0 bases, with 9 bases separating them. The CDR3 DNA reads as TGCGCCAGCAGCCCGGACGCTGCTAACTATGGCTACACCTTC. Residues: CASSPDAANYGYTF.

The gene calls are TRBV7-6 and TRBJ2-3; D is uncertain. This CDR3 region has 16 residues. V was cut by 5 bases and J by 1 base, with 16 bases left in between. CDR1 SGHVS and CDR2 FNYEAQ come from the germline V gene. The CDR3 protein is CASSPQVSMGTDTQYF. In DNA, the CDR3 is TGTGCCAGCAGCCCCCAGGTCTCGATGGGCACAGATACGCAGTATTTT. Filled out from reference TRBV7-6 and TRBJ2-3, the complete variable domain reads GAGVSQSPRYKVTKRGQDVALRCDPISGHVSLYWYRQALGQGPEFLTYFNYEAQQDKSGLPNDRFSAERPEGSISTLTIQRTEQRDSAMYRCASSPQVSMGTDTQYFGPGTRLTVL.

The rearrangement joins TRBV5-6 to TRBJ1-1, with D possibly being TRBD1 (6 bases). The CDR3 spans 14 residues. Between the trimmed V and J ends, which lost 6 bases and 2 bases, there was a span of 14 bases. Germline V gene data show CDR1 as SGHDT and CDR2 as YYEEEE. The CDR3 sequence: CASTSLGGNTEAFF. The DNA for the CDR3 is TGTGCCAGCACTTCCCTAGGGGGAAACACTGAAGCTTTCTTT.

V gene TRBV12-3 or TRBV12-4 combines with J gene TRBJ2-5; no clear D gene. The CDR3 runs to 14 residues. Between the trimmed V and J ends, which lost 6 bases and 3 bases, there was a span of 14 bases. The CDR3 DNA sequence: TGTGCCAGCAGCACGGCGGAGTGGAAAGAGACCCAGTACTTC. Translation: CASSTAEWKETQYF.

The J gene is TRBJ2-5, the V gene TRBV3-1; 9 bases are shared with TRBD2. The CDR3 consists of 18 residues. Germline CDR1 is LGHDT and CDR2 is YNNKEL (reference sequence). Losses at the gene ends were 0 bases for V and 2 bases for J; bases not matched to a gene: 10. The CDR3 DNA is TGTGCCAGCAGCCAAGAGTTTCCCGGCGGGAGGGCTCAAGAGACCCAGTACTTC. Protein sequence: CASSQEFPGGRAQETQYF.

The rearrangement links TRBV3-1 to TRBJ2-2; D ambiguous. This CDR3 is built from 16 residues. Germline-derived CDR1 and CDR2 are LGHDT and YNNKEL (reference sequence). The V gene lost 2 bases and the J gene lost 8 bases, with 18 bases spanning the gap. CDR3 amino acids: CASSQSILGHLGELFF. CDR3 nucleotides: TGTGCCAGCAGCCAATCTATCCTAGGGCATCTTGGGGAGCTGTTTTTT.

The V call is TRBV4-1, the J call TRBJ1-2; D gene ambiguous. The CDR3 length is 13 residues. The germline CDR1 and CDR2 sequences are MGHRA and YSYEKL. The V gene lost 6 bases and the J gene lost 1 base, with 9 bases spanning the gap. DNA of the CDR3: TGCGCCAGCAGTGCGCAAGATAACTATGGCTACACCTTC. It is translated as CASSAQDNYGYTF.

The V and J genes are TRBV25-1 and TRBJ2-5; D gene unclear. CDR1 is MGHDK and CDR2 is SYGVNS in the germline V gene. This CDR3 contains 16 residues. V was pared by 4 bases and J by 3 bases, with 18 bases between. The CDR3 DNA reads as TGTGCCAGCAGTGCTCTGAGGACGCCTCACGAAGAGACCCAGTACTTC. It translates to CASSALRTPHEETQYF.

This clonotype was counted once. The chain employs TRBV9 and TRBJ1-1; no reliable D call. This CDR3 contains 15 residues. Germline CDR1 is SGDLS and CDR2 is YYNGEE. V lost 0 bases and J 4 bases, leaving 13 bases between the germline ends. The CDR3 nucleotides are TGTGCCAGCAGCGTAGGGGGTGAGGAGGGCACTGAAGCTTTCTTT. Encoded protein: CASSVGGEEGTEAFF.

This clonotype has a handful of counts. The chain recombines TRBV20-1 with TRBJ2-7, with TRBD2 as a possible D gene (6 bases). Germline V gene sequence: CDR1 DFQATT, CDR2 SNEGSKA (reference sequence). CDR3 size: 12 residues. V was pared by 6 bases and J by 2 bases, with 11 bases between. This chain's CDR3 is CSARDWTYEQYF. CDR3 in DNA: TGCAGTGCAAGGGACTGGACCTACGAGCAGTACTTC.

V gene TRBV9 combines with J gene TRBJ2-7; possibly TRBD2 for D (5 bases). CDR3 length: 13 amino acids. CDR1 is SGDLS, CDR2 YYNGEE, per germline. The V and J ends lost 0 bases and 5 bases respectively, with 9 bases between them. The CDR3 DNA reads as TGTGCCAGCAGCGTAGACTTCGGGGACGAGCAGTACTTC. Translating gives CASSVDFGDEQYF.

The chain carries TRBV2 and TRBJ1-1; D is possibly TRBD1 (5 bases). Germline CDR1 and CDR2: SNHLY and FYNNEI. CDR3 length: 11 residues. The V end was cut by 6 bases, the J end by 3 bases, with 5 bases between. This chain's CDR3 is CASRGDTEAFF. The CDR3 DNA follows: TGTGCCAGCAGAGGGGACACTGAAGCTTTCTTT. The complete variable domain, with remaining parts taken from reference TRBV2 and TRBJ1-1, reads EPEVTQTPSHQVTQMGQEVILRCVPISNHLYFYWYRQILGQKVEFLVSFYNNEISEKSEIFDDQFSVERPDGSNFTLKIRSTKLEDSAMYFCASRGDTEAFFGQGTRLTVV.

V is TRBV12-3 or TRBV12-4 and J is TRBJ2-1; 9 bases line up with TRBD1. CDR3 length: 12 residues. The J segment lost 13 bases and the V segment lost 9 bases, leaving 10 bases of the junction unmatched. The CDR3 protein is CASTGQGRSQFF. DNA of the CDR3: TGTGCCAGTACGGGACAGGGCCGAAGCCAGTTCTTC.

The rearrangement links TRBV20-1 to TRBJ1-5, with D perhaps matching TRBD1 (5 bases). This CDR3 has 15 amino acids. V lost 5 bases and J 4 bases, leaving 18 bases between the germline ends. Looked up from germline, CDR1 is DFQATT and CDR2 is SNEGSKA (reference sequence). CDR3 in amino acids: CSAPDPGRPNQPQHF. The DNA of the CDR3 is TGCAGTGCTCCTGACCCGGGACGACCAAATCAGCCCCAGCATTTT.

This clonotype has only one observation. Written as DNA, the CDR3 is TGTGCCAGCAGCGTGCAAGGACTTAGCGGGGGGCAGTTCTTC. It encodes CASSVQGLSGGQFF. The rearrangement joins TRBV9 to TRBJ2-1; TRBD2 matches 9 bases. Losses at the gene ends were 2 bases for V and 12 bases for J; bases not matched to a gene: 9. Germline V lookup: CDR1 SGDLS, CDR2 YYNGEE. This CDR3 has 14 residues.

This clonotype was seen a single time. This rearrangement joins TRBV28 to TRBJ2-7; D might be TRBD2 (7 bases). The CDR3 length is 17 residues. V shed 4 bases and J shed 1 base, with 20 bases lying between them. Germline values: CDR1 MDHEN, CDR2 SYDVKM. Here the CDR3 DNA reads TGTGCCAGCAGTTCCCCGGGAGGCAGGGGAGGGTCCTACGAGCAGTACTTC. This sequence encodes CASSSPGGRGGSYEQYF. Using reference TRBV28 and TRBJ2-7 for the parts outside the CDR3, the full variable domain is DVKVTQSSRYLVKRTGEKVFLECVQDMDHENMFWYRQDPGLGLRLIYFSYDVKMKEKGDIPEGYSVSREKKERFSLILESASTNQTSMYLCASSSPGGRGGSYEQYFGPGTRLTVT.

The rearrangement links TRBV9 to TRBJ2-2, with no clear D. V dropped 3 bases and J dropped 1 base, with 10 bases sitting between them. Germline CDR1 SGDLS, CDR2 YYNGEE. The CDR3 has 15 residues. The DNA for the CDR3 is TGTGCCAGCAGCGGGACCGTACAGAACACCGGGGAGCTGTTTTTT. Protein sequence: CASSGTVQNTGELFF.

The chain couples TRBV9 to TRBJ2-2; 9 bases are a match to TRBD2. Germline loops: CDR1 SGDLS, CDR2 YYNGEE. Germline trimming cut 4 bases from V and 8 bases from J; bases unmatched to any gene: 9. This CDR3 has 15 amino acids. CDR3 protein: CASSPLREGLGELFF. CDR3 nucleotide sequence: TGTGCCAGCAGCCCCTTGCGGGAGGGCCTTGGGGAGCTGTTTTTT.

The CDR3 here is CASSQESEPRLETQYF. In DNA form, the CDR3 reads TGTGCCAGCAGCCAAGAATCCGAGCCGAGGCTGGAGACCCAGTACTTC. The chain recombines TRBV14 with TRBJ2-5; no reliable D call. V was clipped by 0 bases and J by 5 bases, with 16 bases between them. Looked up from germline, CDR1 is SGHDN and CDR2 is FVKESK. CDR3 size: 16 residues.

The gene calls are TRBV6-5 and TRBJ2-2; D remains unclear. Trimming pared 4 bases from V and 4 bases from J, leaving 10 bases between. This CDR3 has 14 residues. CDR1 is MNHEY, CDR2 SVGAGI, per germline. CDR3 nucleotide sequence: TGTGCCAGCAGTTTAGACTGGACCACCGGGGAGCTGTTTTTT. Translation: CASSLDWTTGELFF.

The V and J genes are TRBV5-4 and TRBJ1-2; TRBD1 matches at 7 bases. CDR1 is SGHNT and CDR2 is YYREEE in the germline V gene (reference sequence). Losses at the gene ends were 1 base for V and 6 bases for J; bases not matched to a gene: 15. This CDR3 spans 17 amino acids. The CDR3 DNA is TGTGCCAGCAGCTTGTCCCTAGGTCTGGGACAGCGGAATGGCTACACCTTC. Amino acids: CASSLSLGLGQRNGYTF. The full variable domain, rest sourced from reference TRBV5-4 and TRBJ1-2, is ETGVTQSPTHLIKTRGQQVTLRCSSQSGHNTVSWYQQALGQGPQFIFQYYREEENGRGNFPPRFSGLQFPNYSSELNVNALELDDSALYLCASSLSLGLGQRNGYTFGSGTRLTVV.

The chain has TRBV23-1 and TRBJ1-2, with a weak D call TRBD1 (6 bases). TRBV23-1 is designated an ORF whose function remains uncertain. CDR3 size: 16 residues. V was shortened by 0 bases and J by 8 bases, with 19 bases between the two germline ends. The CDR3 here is CASSQSCKLQGIGYTF. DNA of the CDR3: TGCGCCAGCAGTCAATCTTGTAAGCTGCAGGGGATCGGCTACACCTTC.

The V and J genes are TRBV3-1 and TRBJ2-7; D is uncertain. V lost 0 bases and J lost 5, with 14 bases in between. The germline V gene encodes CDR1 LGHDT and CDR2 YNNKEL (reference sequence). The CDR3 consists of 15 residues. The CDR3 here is CASSQELALDDEQYF. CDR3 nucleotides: TGTGCCAGCAGCCAAGAGTTAGCTCTGGACGACGAGCAGTACTTC.

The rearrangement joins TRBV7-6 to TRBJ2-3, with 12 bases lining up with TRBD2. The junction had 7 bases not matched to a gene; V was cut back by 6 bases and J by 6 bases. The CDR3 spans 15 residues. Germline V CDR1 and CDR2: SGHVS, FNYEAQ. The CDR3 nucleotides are TGTGCCAGCAGTCTAAGACTAGCGGGGGAGGATACGCAGTATTTT. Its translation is CASSLRLAGEDTQYF.

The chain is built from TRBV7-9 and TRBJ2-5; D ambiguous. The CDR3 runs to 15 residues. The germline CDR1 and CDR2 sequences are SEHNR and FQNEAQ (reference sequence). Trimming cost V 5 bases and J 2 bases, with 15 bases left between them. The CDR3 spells CASSPQSSTQETQYF. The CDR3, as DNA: TGTGCCAGCAGCCCACAAAGCAGTACGCAAGAGACCCAGTACTTC.

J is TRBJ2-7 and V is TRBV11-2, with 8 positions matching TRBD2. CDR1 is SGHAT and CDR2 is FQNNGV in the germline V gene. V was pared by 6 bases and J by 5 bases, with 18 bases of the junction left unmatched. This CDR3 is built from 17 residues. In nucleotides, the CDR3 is TGTGCCAGCAGTACACCTAAATTAGCGGGAAACCCGGACGAGCAGTACTTC. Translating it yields CASSTPKLAGNPDEQYF.